The rows below give T cell receptor beta chains drawn from one sample of a study of cytotoxic CD8 clonotypes in ibrutinib-treated CLL. TCRdb's table, derived via immunoSEQ multiplex PCR, lists solely in-frame clones and lacks some. The table has almost 45,000 clones, almost 70% seen once; the top ten hold approximately 15%. Sample: PBMCs, taken after 12 months of ibrutinib treatment. The source is a human donor with chronic lymphocytic leukemia. Both conserved end residues are part of each CDR3. A D gene is named only where the DNA matches it firmly. Rows give clone size only sometimes, using once, few, many, or a class for an expanded clone.

.	TRBV29-1	TRBD2	TRBJ2-1	CSVVDSGRAVSEQFF	TGCAGCGTTGTGGATAGCGGGAGGGCCGTTTCTGAGCAGTTCTTC
.	TRBV14	TRBD2	TRBJ2-1	CASTPKRGVSSYNEQFF	TGTGCCAGCACCCCAAAGCGGGGGGTATCCTCCTACAATGAGCAGTTCTTC
.	TRBV5-1	TRBD2	TRBJ2-7	CASSLARGRARDEQYF	TGCGCCAGCAGCTTGGCTCGGGGGAGGGCCAGAGACGAGCAGTACTTC
few	TRBV4-1	TRBD2	TRBJ2-1	CASSLLPSGLNDEQFF	TGCGCCAGCAGTCTCCTGCCTAGCGGTCTCAACGATGAGCAGTTCTTC
.	TRBV10-3	.	TRBJ2-1	CAISLMGLLNEQFF	TGTGCCATCAGTTTAATGGGACTGCTCAATGAGCAGTTCTTC
few	TRBV7-2	TRBD1	TRBJ2-7	CASSLRDSGDEQYF	TGTGCCAGCAGCCTCCGGGACAGCGGCGACGAGCAGTACTTC
.	TRBV25-1	.	TRBJ1-2	CASSEQGGYGYTF	TGTGCCAGCAGTGAACAGGGAGGCTATGGCTACACCTTC
.	TRBV9	.	TRBJ1-3	CASSGLGGSSGNTIYF	TGTGCCAGCAGCGGCCTCGGTGGTTCCTCTGGAAACACCATATATTTT
.	TRBV6-6	.	TRBJ2-1	CASRGTLGVRDEQFF	TGTGCCAGCAGAGGGACGCTCGGGGTTAGGGATGAGCAGTTCTTC
.	TRBV19	.	TRBJ1-5	CASSSRAGHTDGNQPQHF	TGTGCCAGTAGTTCCCGCGCAGGCCACACTGACGGCAATCAGCCCCAGCATTTT
few	TRBV4-1	.	TRBJ1-5	CASSPIAGGSNQPQHF	TGCGCCAGCAGCCCCATCGCGGGGGGGAGCAATCAGCCCCAGCATTTT
few	TRBV18	TRBD1	TRBJ1-2	CASFRQGSGGYTF	TGTGCCAGCTTTCGACAGGGCTCGGGCGGCTACACCTTC
few	TRBV6-4	.	TRBJ1-3	CASSVDSSGNTIYF	TGTGCCAGCAGTGTCGATTCCTCTGGAAACACCATATATTTT
once	TRBV7-9	TRBD1	TRBJ1-1	CASSSTDRGKGTEAFF	TGTGCCAGCAGCTCCACCGACAGGGGTAAGGGCACTGAAGCTTTCTTT
.	TRBV19	.	TRBJ2-1	CASVNRDSSYNEQFF	TGTGCCAGTGTGAACCGGGACTCCTCCTACAATGAGCAGTTCTTC
large	TRBV2	.	TRBJ2-2	CASSDSTDKNTGELFF	TGTGCCAGCAGTGATTCGACGGACAAGAACACCGGGGAGCTGTTTTTT
.	TRBV10-3	.	TRBJ2-1	CAIQSGTYNEQFF	TGTGCCATCCAGTCGGGGACCTACAATGAGCAGTTCTTC
.	TRBV5-1	.	TRBJ1-1	CASSFQPQHGRMNTEAFF	TGCGCCAGCAGTTTCCAACCCCAGCACGGACGGATGAACACTGAAGCTTTCTTT
.	TRBV19	TRBD2	TRBJ2-5	CASREAGVYETQYF	TGTGCCAGTAGGGAAGCGGGAGTCTACGAGACCCAGTACTTC
.	TRBV25-1	.	TRBJ2-7	CATSGTTYEQYF	TGTGCCACATCCGGGACAACCTACGAGCAGTACTTC
few	TRBV25-1	TRBD1	TRBJ1-2	CASSDRVTGQGYGYTF	TGTGCCAGCAGTGACCGGGTCACAGGACAGGGGTATGGCTACACCTTC
.	TRBV10-1	TRBD2	TRBJ2-3	CASSESPAGGPGDTQYF	TGCGCCAGCAGTGAGTCACCAGCGGGAGGGCCCGGAGATACGCAGTATTTT
few	TRBV18	TRBD1	TRBJ2-7	CASSPPGQLNYEQYF	TGTGCCAGCTCACCACCGGGACAGCTAAACTACGAGCAGTACTTC